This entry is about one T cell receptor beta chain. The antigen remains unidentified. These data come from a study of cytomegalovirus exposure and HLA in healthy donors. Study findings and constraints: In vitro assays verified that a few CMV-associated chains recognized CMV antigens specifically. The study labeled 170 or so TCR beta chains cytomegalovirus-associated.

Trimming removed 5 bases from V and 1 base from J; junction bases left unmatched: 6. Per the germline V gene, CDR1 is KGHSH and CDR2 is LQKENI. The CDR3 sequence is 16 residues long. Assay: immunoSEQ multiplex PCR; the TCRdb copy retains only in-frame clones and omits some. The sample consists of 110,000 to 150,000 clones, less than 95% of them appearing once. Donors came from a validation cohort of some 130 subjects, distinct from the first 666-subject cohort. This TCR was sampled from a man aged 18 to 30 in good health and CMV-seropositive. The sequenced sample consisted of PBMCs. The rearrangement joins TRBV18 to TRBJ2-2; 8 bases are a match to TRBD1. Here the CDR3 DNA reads TGTGCCAGCTCAACCAGTGGGACAGGGAACACCGGGGAGCTGTTTTTT. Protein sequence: CASSTSGTGNTGELFF.